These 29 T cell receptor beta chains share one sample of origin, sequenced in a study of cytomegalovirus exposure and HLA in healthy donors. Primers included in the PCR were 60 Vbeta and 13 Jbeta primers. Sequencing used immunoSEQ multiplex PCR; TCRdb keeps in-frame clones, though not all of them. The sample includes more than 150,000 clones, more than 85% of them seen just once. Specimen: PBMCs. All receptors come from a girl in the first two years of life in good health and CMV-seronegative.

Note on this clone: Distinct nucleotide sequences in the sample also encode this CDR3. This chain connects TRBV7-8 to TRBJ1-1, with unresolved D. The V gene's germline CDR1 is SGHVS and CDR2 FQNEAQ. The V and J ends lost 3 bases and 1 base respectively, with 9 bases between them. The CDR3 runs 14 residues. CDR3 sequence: CASSFRGSNTEAFF. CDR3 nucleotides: TGTGCCAGCAGCTTCAGAGGGTCGAACACTGAAGCTTTCTTT.

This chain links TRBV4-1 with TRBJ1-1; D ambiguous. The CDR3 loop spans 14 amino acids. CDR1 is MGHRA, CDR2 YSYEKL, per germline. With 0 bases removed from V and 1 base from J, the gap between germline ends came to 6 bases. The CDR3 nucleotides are TGCGCCAGCAGCCAAGACAGTCAGAACACTGAAGCTTTCTTT. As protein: CASSQDSQNTEAFF.

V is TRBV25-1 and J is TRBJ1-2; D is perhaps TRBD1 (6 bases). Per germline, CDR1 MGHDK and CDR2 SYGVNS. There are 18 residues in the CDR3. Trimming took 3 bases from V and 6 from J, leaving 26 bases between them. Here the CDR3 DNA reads TGTGCCAGCAGTGACTCCCGTATTAACAGGGACATGGTCCATGGCTACACCTTC. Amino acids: CASSDSRINRDMVHGYTF.

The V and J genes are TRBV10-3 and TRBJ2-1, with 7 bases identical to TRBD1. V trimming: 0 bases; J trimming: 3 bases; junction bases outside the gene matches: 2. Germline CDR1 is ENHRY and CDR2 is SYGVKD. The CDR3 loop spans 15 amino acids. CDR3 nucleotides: TGTGCCATCAGTGAGTCGGGGACAGACTACAATGAGCAGTTCTTC. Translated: CAISESGTDYNEQFF.

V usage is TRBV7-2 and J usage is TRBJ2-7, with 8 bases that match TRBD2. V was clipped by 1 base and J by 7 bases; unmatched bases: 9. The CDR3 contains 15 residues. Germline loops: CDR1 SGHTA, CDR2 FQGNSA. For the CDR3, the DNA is TGTGCCAGCAGCTTAGACCCCAGCGGGAGAGGGGAGCAGTACTTC. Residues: CASSLDPSGRGEQYF.

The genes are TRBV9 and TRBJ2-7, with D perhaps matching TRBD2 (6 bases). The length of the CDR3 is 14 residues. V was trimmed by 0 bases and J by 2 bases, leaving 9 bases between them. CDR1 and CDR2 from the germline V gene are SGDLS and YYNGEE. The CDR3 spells CASSVGGMAYEQYF. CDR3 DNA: TGTGCCAGCAGCGTAGGCGGGATGGCCTACGAGCAGTACTTC.

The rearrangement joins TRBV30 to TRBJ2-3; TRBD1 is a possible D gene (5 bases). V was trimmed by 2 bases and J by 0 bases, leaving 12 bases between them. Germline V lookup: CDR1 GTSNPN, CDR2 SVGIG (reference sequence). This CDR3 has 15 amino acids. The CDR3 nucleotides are TGTGCCTGGAGTTTCGGACAAGGTAGCACAGATACGCAGTATTTT. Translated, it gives CAWSFGQGSTDTQYF.

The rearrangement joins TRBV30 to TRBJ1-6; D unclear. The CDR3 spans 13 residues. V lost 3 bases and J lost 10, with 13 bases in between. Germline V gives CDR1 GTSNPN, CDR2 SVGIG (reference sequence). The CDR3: CAWRGRMVSPLHF. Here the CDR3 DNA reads TGTGCCTGGAGGGGGAGAATGGTGTCACCCCTCCACTTT.

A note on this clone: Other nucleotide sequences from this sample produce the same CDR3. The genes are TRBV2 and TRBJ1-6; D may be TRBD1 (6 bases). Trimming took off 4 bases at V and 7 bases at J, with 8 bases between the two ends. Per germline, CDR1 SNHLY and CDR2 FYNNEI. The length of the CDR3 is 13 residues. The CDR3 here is CASSVGQNSPLHF. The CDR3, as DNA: TGTGCCAGCAGTGTAGGACAGAATTCACCCCTCCACTTT.

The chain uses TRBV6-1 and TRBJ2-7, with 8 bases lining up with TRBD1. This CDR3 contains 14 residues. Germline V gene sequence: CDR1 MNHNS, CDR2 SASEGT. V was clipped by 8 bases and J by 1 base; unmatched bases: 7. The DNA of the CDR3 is TGTGCCAGCGCCGGGACAGGCACTTCCTACGAGCAGTACTTC. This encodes CASAGTGTSYEQYF.

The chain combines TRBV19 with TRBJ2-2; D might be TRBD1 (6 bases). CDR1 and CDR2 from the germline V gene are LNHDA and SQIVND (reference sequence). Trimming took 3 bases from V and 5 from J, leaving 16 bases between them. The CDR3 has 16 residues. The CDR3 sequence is CASSMTQGRVTGELFF. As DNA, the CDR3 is TGTGCCAGTAGTATGACTCAGGGGAGAGTAACCGGGGAGCTGTTTTTT.

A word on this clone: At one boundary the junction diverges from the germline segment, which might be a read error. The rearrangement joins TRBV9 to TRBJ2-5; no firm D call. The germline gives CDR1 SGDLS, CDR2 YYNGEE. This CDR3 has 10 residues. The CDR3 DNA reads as TGTGCCAGCAGCGTAGTTCTCTCTGACTTC. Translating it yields CASSVVLSDF.

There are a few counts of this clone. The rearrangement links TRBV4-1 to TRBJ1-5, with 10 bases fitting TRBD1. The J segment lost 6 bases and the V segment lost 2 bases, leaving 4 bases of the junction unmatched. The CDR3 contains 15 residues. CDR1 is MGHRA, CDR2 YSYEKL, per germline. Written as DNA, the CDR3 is TGCGCCAGCAGCCAACCTGGACAGGGGGTTCAGCCCCAGCATTTT. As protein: CASSQPGQGVQPQHF.

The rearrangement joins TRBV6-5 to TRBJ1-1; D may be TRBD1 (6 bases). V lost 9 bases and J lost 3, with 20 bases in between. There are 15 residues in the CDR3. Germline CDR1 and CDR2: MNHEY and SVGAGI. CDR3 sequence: CASRPNSGVHTEAFF. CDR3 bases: TGTGCCAGTCGACCCAATTCAGGGGTGCACACTGAAGCTTTCTTT.

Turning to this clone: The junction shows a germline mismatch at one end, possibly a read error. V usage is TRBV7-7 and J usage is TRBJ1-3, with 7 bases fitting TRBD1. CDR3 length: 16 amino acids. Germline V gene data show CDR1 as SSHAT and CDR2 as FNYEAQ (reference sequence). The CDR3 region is CASSLGQPNSGNTIYF. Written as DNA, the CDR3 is TGTGCTAGCAGCTTGGGACAGCCGAACTCTGGAAACACCATATATTTT.

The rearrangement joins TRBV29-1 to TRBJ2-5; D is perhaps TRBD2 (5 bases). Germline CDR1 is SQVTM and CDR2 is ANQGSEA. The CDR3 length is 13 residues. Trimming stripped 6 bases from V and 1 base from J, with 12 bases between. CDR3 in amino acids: CSVQEGSQETQYF. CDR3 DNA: TGCAGCGTCCAAGAGGGTTCCCAAGAGACCCAGTACTTC.

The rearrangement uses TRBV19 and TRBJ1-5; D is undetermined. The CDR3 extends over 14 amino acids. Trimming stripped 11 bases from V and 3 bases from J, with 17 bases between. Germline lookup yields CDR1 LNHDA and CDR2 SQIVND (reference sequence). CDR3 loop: CARVGRSDNQPQHF. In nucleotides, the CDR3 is TGTGCCCGGGTCGGGAGGAGCGACAATCAGCCCCAGCATTTT.

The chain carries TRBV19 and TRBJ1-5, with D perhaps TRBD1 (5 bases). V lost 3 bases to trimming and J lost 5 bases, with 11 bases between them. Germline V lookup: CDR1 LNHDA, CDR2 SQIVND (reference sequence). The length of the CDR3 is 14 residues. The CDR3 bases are TGTGCCAGTAGTATGGGGGGAGGTCATCAGCCCCAGCATTTT. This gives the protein CASSMGGGHQPQHF.

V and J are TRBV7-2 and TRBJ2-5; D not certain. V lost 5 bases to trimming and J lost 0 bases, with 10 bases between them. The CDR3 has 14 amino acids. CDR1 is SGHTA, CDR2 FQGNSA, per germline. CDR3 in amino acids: CASSLPSYQETQYF. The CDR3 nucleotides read TGTGCCAGCAGCCTTCCCTCTTACCAAGAGACCCAGTACTTC. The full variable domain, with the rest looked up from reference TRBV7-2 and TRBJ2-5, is GAGVSQSPSNKVTEKGKDVELRCDPISGHTALYWYRQSLGQGLEFLIYFQGNSAPDKSGLPSDRFSAERTGGSVSTLTIQRTQQEDSAVYLCASSLPSYQETQYFGPGTRLLVL.

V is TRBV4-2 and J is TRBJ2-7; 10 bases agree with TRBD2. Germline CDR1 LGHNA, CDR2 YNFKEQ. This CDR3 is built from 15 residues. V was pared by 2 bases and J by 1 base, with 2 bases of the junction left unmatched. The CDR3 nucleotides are TGTGCCAGCAGCCAAAAAGCGGGAGGGTCCTACGAGCAGTACTTC. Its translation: CASSQKAGGSYEQYF.

CDR3 in amino acids: CASSVDRVGVAFF. The CDR3 DNA reads TGCGCCAGCAGCGTGGACAGGGTCGGGGTAGCTTTCTTT. This rearrangement joins TRBV5-1 to TRBJ1-1, with 8 positions matching TRBD1. The CDR3 covers 13 residues. Germline loops: CDR1 SGHRS, CDR2 YFSETQ. Trimming cost V 4 bases and J 10 bases; bases outside gene matches: 9.

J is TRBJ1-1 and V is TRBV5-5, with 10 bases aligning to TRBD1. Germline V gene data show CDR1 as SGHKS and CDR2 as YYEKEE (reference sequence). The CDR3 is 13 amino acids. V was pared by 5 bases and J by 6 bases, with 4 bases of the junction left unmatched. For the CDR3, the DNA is TGTGCCAGCAGGTCGGGACAGGGGCCTGAAGCTTTCTTT. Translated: CASRSGQGPEAFF.

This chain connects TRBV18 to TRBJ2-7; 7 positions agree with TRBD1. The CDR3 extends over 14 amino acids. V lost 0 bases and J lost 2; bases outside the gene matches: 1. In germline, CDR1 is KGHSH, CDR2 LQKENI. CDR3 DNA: TGTGCCAGCTCACCACCTCAGGGGGCCTACGAGCAGTACTTC. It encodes CASSPPQGAYEQYF. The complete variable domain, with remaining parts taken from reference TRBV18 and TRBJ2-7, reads NAGVMQNPRHLVRRRGQEARLRCSPMKGHSHVYWYRQLPEEGLKFMVYLQKENIIDESGMPKERFSAEFPKEGPSILRIQQVVRGDSAAYFCASSPPQGAYEQYFGPGTRLTVT.

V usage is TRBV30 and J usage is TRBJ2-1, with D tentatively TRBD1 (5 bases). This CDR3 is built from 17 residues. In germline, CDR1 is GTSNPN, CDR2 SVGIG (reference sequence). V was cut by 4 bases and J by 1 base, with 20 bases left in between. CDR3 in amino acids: CAWKIWAGKGSYNEQFF. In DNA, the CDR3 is TGTGCCTGGAAGATTTGGGCAGGGAAGGGATCCTACAATGAGCAGTTCTTC. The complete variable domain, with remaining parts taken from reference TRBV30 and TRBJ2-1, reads SQTIHQWPATLVQPVGSPLSLECTVEGTSNPNLYWYRQAAGRGLQLLFYSVGIGQISSEVPQNLSASRPQDRQFILSSKKLLLSDSGFYLCAWKIWAGKGSYNEQFFGPGTRLTVL.

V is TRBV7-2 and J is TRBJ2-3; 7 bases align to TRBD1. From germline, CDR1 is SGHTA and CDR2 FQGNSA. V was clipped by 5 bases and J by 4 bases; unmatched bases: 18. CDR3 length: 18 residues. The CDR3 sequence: CASSPPFTEQGSPDTQYF. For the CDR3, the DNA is TGTGCCAGCAGCCCGCCGTTCACAGAACAGGGGTCCCCAGATACGCAGTATTTT.

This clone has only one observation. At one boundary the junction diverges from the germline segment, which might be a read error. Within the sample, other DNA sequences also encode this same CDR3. In DNA, the CDR3 is TGTGCCAGCAGTTGGCTAGCGGGGGTTAACACCGGGGAGTTGTTTTTT. Protein: CASSWLAGVNTGELFF. The chain links TRBV6-5 to TRBJ2-2, with 10 bases matching TRBD2. The CDR3 is 16 amino acids. Germline CDR1 MNHEY, CDR2 SVGAGI.

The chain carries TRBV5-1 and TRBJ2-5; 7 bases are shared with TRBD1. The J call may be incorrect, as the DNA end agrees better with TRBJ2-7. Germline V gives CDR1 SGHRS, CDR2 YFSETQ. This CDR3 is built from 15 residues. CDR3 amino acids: CASSLGTARPYEQYF. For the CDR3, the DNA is TGCGCCAGCAGCTTAGGGACAGCAAGGCCCTACGAGCAGTACTTC.

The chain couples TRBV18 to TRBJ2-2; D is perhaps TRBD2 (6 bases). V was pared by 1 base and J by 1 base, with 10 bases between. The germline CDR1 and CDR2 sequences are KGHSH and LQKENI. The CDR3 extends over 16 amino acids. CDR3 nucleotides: TGTGCCAGCTCACCACAGACAGCGGGGAACACCGGGGAGCTGTTTTTT. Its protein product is CASSPQTAGNTGELFF.

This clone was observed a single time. CDR3 DNA: TGCGCCAGCAGCCTTTCCCCAGGGGAAACTGGAAACACCATATATTTT. It encodes CASSLSPGETGNTIYF. The chain joins TRBV4-1 to TRBJ1-3; TRBD1 might be the D (6 bases). Germline V gene data show CDR1 as MGHRA and CDR2 as YSYEKL. V was shortened by 4 bases and J by 2 bases, with 15 bases between the two germline ends. CDR3 length equals 16 residues.